The present entry profiles one TCR beta chain with its context. Its antigen remains unknown. The data stem from a study of response to subunit inactivated influenza vaccine. Via MiXCR, TCRdb re-called the RT-PCR reads, giving one row per CDR3 protein. The sample contains 600,000 to 700,000 distinct CDR3 sequences, around 15% of which appear only once. Study conclusions and caveats: Authors suggested seasonal influenza vaccinations each recruit few new T cells.

This material consisted of PBMCs from blood, taken less than 15 days before vaccination. This TCR was recovered from a man aged 50 to 59 who received an inactivated influenza vaccine.

This chain's CDR3 is CASSVRDWSYEQYF. As DNA, the CDR3 is TGTGCCAGCAGTGTCCGGGACTGGTCCTACGAGCAGTACTTC. The V and J genes are TRBV12-3 or TRBV12-4 and TRBJ2-7; possibly TRBD2 for D (6 bases). The V end lost 5 bases, the J end lost 1 base, and 12 bases lay between the germline ends. The CDR3 loop spans 14 amino acids.